These 9 T cell receptor beta chains were sequenced from one sample in a study of blood T cell repertoires in COVID-19. Method: immunoSEQ multiplex PCR; TCRdb's copy keeps in-frame clones and lacks some. The sample carries over 200,000 clones, about 84% recorded once. The sample taken for sequencing was peripheral blood. Receptors were obtained from a woman of 80 years or more with acute or convalescent COVID-19.

The rearrangement joins TRBV2 to TRBJ1-4; TRBD1 might be the D (6 bases). Germline V gene lookup returns CDR1 SNHLY and CDR2 FYNNEI. This CDR3 is built from 16 residues. The V end was cut by 4 bases, the J end by 2 bases, with 14 bases between. CDR3 in DNA: TGTGCCAGCAGTGTTTTACAGGGTGGCACTAATGAAAAACTGTTTTTT. Translation: CASSVLQGGTNEKLFF.

The V call is TRBV19, the J call TRBJ2-7, with TRBD2 matching 12 bases. Germline assignment: CDR1 LNHDA and CDR2 SQIVND (reference sequence). The V gene end was trimmed by 9 bases and the J gene end by 0 bases; junction bases not matched to a gene: 3. The CDR3 totals 14 residues. The CDR3 is CASRTSGDSYEQYF. DNA for the CDR3: TGTGCCAGCCGGACTAGCGGGGACTCCTACGAGCAGTACTTC.

This clone turned up a few times. The chain recombines TRBV14 with TRBJ1-4; the match to TRBD1 covers 9 bases. The length of the CDR3 is 19 residues. Trimming cost V 0 bases and J 3 bases; bases outside gene matches: 11. CDR1 and CDR2 (germline): SGHDN, FVKESK. This CDR3 reads CASSQDYGQGLTANEKLFF. In nucleotides, the CDR3 is TGTGCCAGCAGCCAAGATTACGGACAGGGGTTGACGGCTAATGAAAAACTGTTTTTT.

This rearrangement joins TRBV10-3 to TRBJ2-2; 9 bases line up with TRBD2. The CDR3 sequence is 16 residues long. Losses at the gene ends were 6 bases for V and 5 bases for J; bases not matched to a gene: 10. Germline V lookup: CDR1 ENHRY, CDR2 SYGVKD. In nucleotides, the CDR3 is TGTGCCATCAGGCCTATAGCGGGAGTAGCGACCGGGGAGCTGTTTTTT. Translating it yields CAIRPIAGVATGELFF.

This clone was detected only a few times. The rearrangement joins TRBV2 to TRBJ1-2; D unresolved. Deletions cut 1 base from V and 5 bases from J, with 8 bases between. The germline CDR1 and CDR2 sequences are SNHLY and FYNNEI. The CDR3 contains 13 residues. The CDR3 here is CASSEGLGYGYTF. In DNA, the CDR3 is TGTGCCAGCAGTGAAGGACTTGGATATGGCTACACCTTC.

The chain carries TRBV11-3 and TRBJ2-1, with D perhaps matching TRBD2 (5 bases). The V gene lost 0 bases and the J gene lost 6 bases, with 12 bases spanning the gap. Germline loops: CDR1 SGHNT, CDR2 YENEEA. The CDR3 spans 15 residues. CDR3 sequence: CASSLELASRNEQFF. In DNA form, the CDR3 reads TGTGCCAGCAGCTTAGAGCTAGCTAGTCGCAATGAGCAGTTCTTC.

The rearrangement uses TRBV6-1 and TRBJ1-6; the D gene is possibly TRBD1 (5 bases). Germline lookup yields CDR1 MNHNS and CDR2 SASEGT. Trimming took 3 bases from V and 13 from J, leaving 10 bases between them. There are 12 residues in the CDR3. This chain's CDR3 is CASSDVGGPLHF. The CDR3 DNA sequence: TGTGCCAGCAGTGACGTGGGGGGGCCCCTCCACTTT.

This clone showed up just once. V and J are TRBV6-5 and TRBJ2-1; 7 bases fit TRBD2. Germline CDR1 and CDR2: MNHEY and SVGAGI. The CDR3 consists of 14 residues. The V gene end was trimmed by 7 bases and the J gene end by 7 bases; junction bases not matched to a gene: 10. The CDR3 here is CASNRDVGGNEQFF. DNA for the CDR3: TGTGCCAGCAACCGGGACGTCGGGGGGAATGAGCAGTTCTTC.

This sequence joins TRBV25-1 and TRBJ1-2, with D unresolved. Germline V lookup: CDR1 MGHDK, CDR2 SYGVNS. The CDR3 has 15 residues. V was cut by 4 bases and J by 7 bases, with 19 bases left in between. The CDR3 reads CASSGPLGVGGGYTF. CDR3 bases: TGTGCCAGCAGTGGACCCCTCGGGGTTGGAGGTGGCTACACCTTC.